One sample yielded the 17 T cell receptor beta chains listed below, sequenced in a study of OX40 agonist ivuxolimab in advanced cancers. This table comes from immunoSEQ multiplex PCR, and its TCRdb copy is limited to in-frame clones, with some not included. Of about 82,000 clones listed, roughly 92% are singletons. The source was CD4+ or CD8+ T cells sorted from blood, collected in a trial of the OX40 agonist ivuxolimab. Receptors originate from an adult with an advanced solid tumor such as melanoma, head and neck, liver or kidney cancer.

This sequence joins TRBV19 and TRBJ2-5; 9 bases map to TRBD1. V was clipped by 5 bases and J by 9 bases; unmatched bases: 16. This CDR3 contains 16 residues. The V gene's germline CDR1 is LNHDA and CDR2 SQIVND (reference sequence). CDR3 DNA sequence: TGTGCCAGTAGTCTAACCCCGGGACAGGGCCGAGGAGCCCAGTACTTC. The encoded protein is CASSLTPGQGRGAQYF. Looking up the rest from reference TRBV19 and TRBJ2-5 gives the full variable domain: DGGITQSPKYLFRKEGQNVTLSCEQNLNHDAMYWYRQDPGQGLRLIYYSQIVNDFQKGDIAEGYSVSREKKESFPLTVTSAQKNPTAFYLCASSLTPGQGRGAQYFGPGTRLLVL.

The V call is TRBV7-2, the J call TRBJ1-5; D is ambiguous. Trimming removed 1 base at V and 8 bases at J, with 9 bases between. In germline, CDR1 is SGHTA, CDR2 FQGNSA. The CDR3 is 13 amino acids. Here the CDR3 reads CASSLGFPEPQHF. CDR3 DNA: TGTGCCAGCAGCTTAGGGTTCCCCGAGCCCCAGCATTTT. The entire variable domain, with the rest obtained from reference TRBV7-2 and TRBJ1-5, is as follows: GAGVSQSPSNKVTEKGKDVELRCDPISGHTALYWYRQSLGQGLEFLIYFQGNSAPDKSGLPSDRFSAERTGGSVSTLTIQRTQQEDSAVYLCASSLGFPEPQHFGDGTRLSIL.

The chain recombines TRBV11-2 with TRBJ2-1, with D perhaps TRBD2 (5 bases). Trimming took 3 bases from V and 4 from J, leaving 10 bases between them. CDR1 and CDR2 from the germline V gene are SGHAT and FQNNGV. The CDR3 is 14 amino acids. The CDR3 sequence: CASSLEVGYNEQFF. CDR3 in DNA: TGTGCCAGCAGCTTGGAGGTAGGTTACAATGAGCAGTTCTTC.

The rearrangement links TRBV7-6 to TRBJ2-5; a possible D gene is TRBD2 (6 bases). Germline lookup yields CDR1 SGHVS and CDR2 FNYEAQ. The CDR3 spans 14 residues. V lost 1 base, J lost 4 bases, and 10 bases lay in between. CDR3 protein: CASSLGLGGETQYF. The CDR3 bases are TGTGCCAGCAGCTTAGGGTTGGGGGGAGAGACCCAGTACTTC. Looking up the rest from reference TRBV7-6 and TRBJ2-5 gives the full variable domain: GAGVSQSPRYKVTKRGQDVALRCDPISGHVSLYWYRQALGQGPEFLTYFNYEAQQDKSGLPNDRFSAERPEGSISTLTIQRTEQRDSAMYRCASSLGLGGETQYFGPGTRLLVL.

The chain combines TRBV15 with TRBJ1-5, with D tentatively TRBD1 (6 bases). Germline loops: CDR1 LNHNV, CDR2 YYDKDF (reference sequence). V was trimmed by 1 base and J by 3 bases, leaving 10 bases between them. The CDR3 contains 15 residues. The CDR3 DNA follows: TGTGCCACCAGCAGAGCGGACAGACCCAATCAGCCCCAGCATTTT. Encoded protein: CATSRADRPNQPQHF.

The rearrangement joins TRBV30 to TRBJ1-1, with D possibly being TRBD1 (6 bases). Per the germline V gene, CDR1 is GTSNPN and CDR2 is SVGIG (reference sequence). CDR3 length equals 13 residues. The germline V and J ends were trimmed by 3 bases and 3 bases, with 11 bases remaining between them. The CDR3 here is CAWRGPGDTEAFF. CDR3 in DNA: TGTGCCTGGAGAGGTCCAGGGGACACTGAAGCTTTCTTT. The full variable domain, rest sourced from reference TRBV30 and TRBJ1-1, is SQTIHQWPATLVQPVGSPLSLECTVEGTSNPNLYWYRQAAGRGLQLLFYSVGIGQISSEVPQNLSASRPQDRQFILSSKKLLLSDSGFYLCAWRGPGDTEAFFGQGTRLTVV.

The chain carries TRBV19 and TRBJ2-7; 7 bases match TRBD1. Germline loops: CDR1 LNHDA, CDR2 SQIVND (reference sequence). The J segment lost 2 bases and the V segment lost 5 bases, leaving 6 bases of the junction unmatched. This CDR3 has 14 amino acids. The chain's CDR3 is CASSPQGDPYEQYF. The CDR3 region has the DNA TGTGCCAGTAGTCCCCAGGGGGACCCCTACGAGCAGTACTTC.

The J gene is TRBJ2-1, the V gene TRBV19; 9 nucleotides line up with TRBD2. The germline CDR1 and CDR2 sequences are LNHDA and SQIVND (reference sequence). CDR3 length equals 14 residues. The V segment lost 4 bases and the J segment 8 bases; nucleotides outside the gene matches: 6. This CDR3 is CASSRGTSFDEQFF. The CDR3 DNA reads TGTGCCAGTAGTAGGGGGACTAGCTTTGATGAGCAGTTCTTC. The full variable domain, its missing parts supplied by reference TRBV19 and TRBJ2-1, is DGGITQSPKYLFRKEGQNVTLSCEQNLNHDAMYWYRQDPGQGLRLIYYSQIVNDFQKGDIAEGYSVSREKKESFPLTVTSAQKNPTAFYLCASSRGTSFDEQFFGPGTRLTVL.

CDR3 DNA: TGTGCCAGCAGTTACAGCAGGGGCACTGAAGCTTTCTTT. Translation: CASSYSRGTEAFF. The chain carries TRBV6-5 and TRBJ1-1, with D maybe TRBD1 (6 bases). The CDR3 is made up of 13 amino acids. Between the trimmed V and J ends, which lost 2 bases and 4 bases, there was a span of 8 bases. Germline V gene sequence: CDR1 MNHEY, CDR2 SVGAGI.

The chain is built from TRBV5-1 and TRBJ2-7, with D hard to call. The CDR3 runs to 13 residues. Germline V gene data show CDR1 as SGHRS and CDR2 as YFSETQ. Trimming stripped 0 bases from V and 2 bases from J, with 6 bases between. This CDR3 is CASSLGRTYEQYF. The DNA for the CDR3 is TGCGCCAGCAGCTTGGGGCGGACCTACGAGCAGTACTTC.

The rearrangement links TRBV27 to TRBJ2-1, with 14 bases fitting TRBD2. Germline assignment: CDR1 MNHEY and CDR2 SMNVEV (reference sequence). V shed 6 bases and J 8 bases; nucleotides not matched to a gene: 15. The CDR3 is 18 amino acids. The CDR3 region is CASSTLRNPGLAGDEQFF. The CDR3 nucleotides read TGTGCCAGCAGCACCCTGAGAAATCCGGGACTAGCGGGGGATGAGCAGTTCTTC.

This clone was seen more than once but under ten times. This chain uses TRBV5-4 with TRBJ2-7; D is possibly TRBD2 (5 bases). The germline V gene encodes CDR1 SGHNT and CDR2 YYREEE (reference sequence). The ends were cut back, 0 bases at V and 2 bases at J, with 9 bases in the middle. The CDR3 sequence is 14 residues long. As DNA, the CDR3 is TGTGCCAGCAGCTTGGGAGGGTCGGCCTACGAGCAGTACTTC. Translation gives CASSLGGSAYEQYF.

The gene calls are TRBV9 and TRBJ1-1, with TRBD1 as a possible D gene (5 bases). The CDR3 has 15 amino acids. Trimming cost V 4 bases and J 1 base, with 14 bases left between them. Germline V gene sequence: CDR1 SGDLS, CDR2 YYNGEE. The CDR3 coding sequence is TGTGCCAGCAGCCAGGGTCCTGCTGGGAACACTGAAGCTTTCTTT. Its translation is CASSQGPAGNTEAFF.

The genes are TRBV18 and TRBJ2-3; D is ambiguous. CDR3 length equals 13 residues. Germline V gene lookup returns CDR1 KGHSH and CDR2 LQKENI. The V end lost 4 bases, the J end lost 3 bases, and 8 bases lay between the germline ends. CDR3 in DNA: TGTGCCAGCTCACGGCTGGGGACAGATACGCAGTATTTT. This encodes CASSRLGTDTQYF.

J is TRBJ1-1 and V is TRBV30; tentative D call: TRBD1 (6 bases). Germline V gene sequence: CDR1 GTSNPN, CDR2 SVGIG (reference sequence). This CDR3 has 21 amino acids. The V gene lost 3 bases and the J gene lost 1 base, with 33 bases spanning the gap. CDR3: CAWRSDLQWGALSVGNTEAFF. In DNA, the CDR3 is TGTGCCTGGAGATCCGACCTTCAATGGGGGGCGCTCAGTGTTGGGAACACTGAAGCTTTCTTT.

The chain combines TRBV30 with TRBJ2-3, with 10 nucleotides matching TRBD1. The CDR3 runs 14 residues. The V gene's germline CDR1 is GTSNPN and CDR2 SVGIG (reference sequence). The trim removed 8 bases at V and 3 bases at J, leaving 8 bases unmatched. CDR3 protein: CAHGQGVMTDTQYF. CDR3 DNA: TGTGCCCACGGACAGGGGGTTATGACAGATACGCAGTATTTT.

This clone was found a few times. The chain has TRBV11-3 and TRBJ2-2; D tentatively fits TRBD1 or TRBD2 (5 bases each). CDR1 and CDR2 (germline): SGHNT, YENEEA. CDR3 length: 15 residues. V was clipped by 5 bases and J by 1 base, with 11 bases between them. The CDR3 bases are TGTGCCAGCAGCCCGGGACGTATGAACACCGGGGAGCTGTTTTTT. This codes for CASSPGRMNTGELFF.